The 31 T cell receptor beta chains below were found in one sample sequenced in a study of T-cell memory formation after mild COVID-19. Via MiXCR, TCRdb re-called the 5' RACE reads, giving one row per CDR3 protein. The table records more than 110,000 distinct CDR3 sequences, under 30% of them present only once. The sequencing sample was made of PBMCs or a T cell subset sorted from them (not recorded which). These receptors came from an adult woman who had mild COVID-19 (a few samples of this study predate the infection). Cell type and time point are not known.

V usage is TRBV29-1 and J usage is TRBJ2-1; no clear D. This CDR3 spans 12 amino acids. Trimming shortened V by 2 bases and J by 7 bases, and 9 bases separated the two germline ends. Per germline, CDR1 SQVTM and CDR2 ANQGSEA. The CDR3 here is CSVEIFSNEQFF. The CDR3 nucleotides are TGCAGCGTTGAAATCTTCTCAAATGAGCAGTTCTTC.

J is TRBJ2-1 and V is TRBV29-1, with TRBD2 matching over 13 bases. The CDR3 sequence is 15 residues long. CDR1 and CDR2 (germline): SQVTM, ANQGSEA. V dropped 2 bases and J dropped 6; count of bases not matched to a gene: 4. CDR3 in amino acids: CSVELLAGGLNEQFF. CDR3 nucleotide sequence: TGCAGCGTTGAACTACTAGCGGGGGGGCTCAATGAGCAGTTCTTC.

J is TRBJ2-7 and V is TRBV4-3, with TRBD2 as a possible D gene (6 bases). Germline V lookup: CDR1 LGHNA, CDR2 YSLEER. The CDR3 runs 16 residues. V lost 0 bases and J 2 bases, leaving 14 bases between the germline ends. The CDR3 nucleotides read TGCGCCAGCAGCCAAGATTGGGGACTGTCGGCCTACGAGCAGTACTTC. Translating gives CASSQDWGLSAYEQYF.

This clonotype was picked up a small number of times. The rearrangement joins TRBV7-3 to TRBJ2-7; 7 bases align to TRBD1. V lost 5 bases, J lost 6 bases, and 13 bases stayed unmatched. This CDR3 is built from 15 residues. CDR1 and CDR2 (germline): SGHTA, FQGTGA. As DNA, the CDR3 is TGTGCCAGCAGCCCAGGGTTTAGACAGGGCGGCGAGCAGTACTTC. Translated, it gives CASSPGFRQGGEQYF.

The chain has TRBV7-9 and TRBJ2-2; tentatively, D is TRBD1 (5 bases). The CDR3 totals 13 residues. Trimming shortened V by 5 bases and J by 6 bases, and 10 bases separated the two germline ends. Germline loops: CDR1 SEHNR, CDR2 FQNEAQ (reference sequence). The CDR3 loop reads CASSITGSGELFF. Here the CDR3 DNA reads TGTGCCAGCAGCATCACAGGCTCCGGGGAGCTGTTTTTT. The full variable domain, with the rest looked up from reference TRBV7-9 and TRBJ2-2, is DTGVSQNPRHKITKRGQNVTFRCDPISEHNRLYWYRQTLGQGPEFLTYFQNEAQLEKSRLLSDRFSAERPKGSFSTLEIQRTEQGDSAMYLCASSITGSGELFFGEGSRLTVL.

This clonotype occurred a few times. The V call is TRBV7-6, the J call TRBJ2-1; possibly TRBD1 for D (6 bases). This CDR3 comprises 18 residues. Germline CDR1 and CDR2: SGHVS and FNYEAQ. Between the trimmed V and J ends, which lost 1 base and 0 bases, there was a span of 16 bases. CDR3 bases: TGTGCCAGCAGCTTAGAGACGGGGACATATGTCTCCTACAATGAGCAGTTCTTC. It translates to CASSLETGTYVSYNEQFF.

The chain joins TRBV5-5 to TRBJ2-7; D might be TRBD1 (5 bases). Trimming took 0 bases from V and 7 from J, leaving 14 bases between them. CDR1 is SGHKS and CDR2 is YYEKEE in the germline V gene (reference sequence). This CDR3 comprises 14 residues. The CDR3 nucleotides read TGTGCCAGCAGCTTGGACAGGACCTTCCGGGAGCAGTACTTC. Residues: CASSLDRTFREQYF.

This chain uses TRBV11-3 with TRBJ2-5, with 11 bases lining up with TRBD1. Germline loops: CDR1 SGHNT, CDR2 YENEEA. The CDR3 runs 16 residues. With V trimmed by 5 bases and J by 0 bases, 5 bases remained unmatched. The CDR3 is CASSQGTGGNQETQYF. CDR3 DNA: TGTGCCAGCAGCCAGGGGACAGGGGGGAACCAAGAGACCCAGTACTTC.

The chain has TRBV5-5 and TRBJ1-2, with D unresolved. The CDR3 has 12 residues. Per the germline V gene, CDR1 is SGHKS and CDR2 is YYEKEE (reference sequence). Trimming removed 4 bases at V and 8 bases at J, with 12 bases between. The CDR3, as DNA: TGTGCCAGCAGCCAGCGTGCGCTGGGCTACACCTTC. Its translation is CASSQRALGYTF.

In its sample, this clonotype was seen a few times. The CDR3 is CSGTTGGSYEQYF. The CDR3 coding sequence is TGCAGTGGTACGACAGGGGGTAGCTACGAGCAGTACTTC. The V gene is TRBV20-1, the J gene TRBJ2-7, with TRBD1 identical over 9 bases. This CDR3 has 13 residues. Germline V gene data show CDR1 as DFQATT and CDR2 as SNEGSKA (reference sequence). The V gene end was trimmed by 7 bases and the J gene end by 3 bases; junction bases not matched to a gene: 7.

This clonotype was counted at least ten times. This rearrangement joins TRBV4-2 to TRBJ2-3, with 11 bases matching TRBD2. From germline, CDR1 is LGHNA and CDR2 YNFKEQ. This CDR3 has 16 residues. V lost 1 base, J lost 2 bases, and 2 bases stayed unmatched. DNA of the CDR3: TGTGCCAGCAGCCAAGGTAGCGGGGGGGACACAGATACGCAGTATTTT. Translation gives CASSQGSGGDTDTQYF.

This clonotype has a handful of counts. The V and J genes are TRBV7-6 and TRBJ2-7; 9 bases are shared with TRBD1. This CDR3 spans 16 amino acids. With V trimmed by 1 base and J by 5 bases, 9 bases remained unmatched. The germline CDR1 and CDR2 sequences are SGHVS and FNYEAQ. The CDR3 protein is CASSLGAGTGRHEQYF. The CDR3 DNA reads as TGTGCCAGCAGCTTAGGGGCCGGGACAGGGAGGCACGAGCAGTACTTC.

The chain combines TRBV12-3 or TRBV12-4 with TRBJ1-1; the D is unclear. V was clipped by 4 bases and J by 2 bases, with 11 bases between them. The CDR3 is 14 amino acids. Here the CDR3 reads CASSSAVGNTEAFF. In DNA, the CDR3 is TGTGCCAGCAGTTCTGCAGTAGGCAACACTGAAGCTTTCTTT.

This clonotype was found a few times. V is TRBV5-6 and J is TRBJ2-3; D remains ambiguous. Between the trimmed V and J ends, which lost 0 bases and 10 bases, there was a span of 9 bases. The CDR3 spans 12 residues. CDR1 SGHDT and CDR2 YYEEEE come from the germline V gene. The CDR3 here is CASSLVGVAQYF. The CDR3 DNA is TGTGCCAGCAGCTTGGTCGGAGTTGCGCAGTATTTT.

The chain joins TRBV30 to TRBJ2-2; D unresolved. Between the trimmed V and J ends, which lost 2 bases and 2 bases, there was a span of 9 bases. CDR3 size: 14 residues. From germline, CDR1 is GTSNPN and CDR2 SVGIG (reference sequence). The CDR3, as DNA: TGTGCCTGGAGTAGTCAGGCAAACACCGGGGAGCTGTTTTTT. It encodes CAWSSQANTGELFF.

The genes are TRBV15 and TRBJ1-1; D not certain. Germline V lookup: CDR1 LNHNV, CDR2 YYDKDF (reference sequence). Trimming took off 8 bases at V and 3 bases at J, with 4 bases between the two ends. This CDR3 contains 10 residues. DNA of the CDR3: TGTGCCACCGGGGACACTGAAGCTTTCTTT. It codes for CATGDTEAFF. Supplemented by reference TRBV15 and TRBJ1-1, the full variable domain reads DAMVIQNPRYQVTQFGKPVTLSCSQTLNHNVMYWYQQKSSQAPKLLFHYYDKDFNNEADTPDNFQSRRPNTSFCFLDIRSPGLGDTAMYLCATGDTEAFFGQGTRLTVV.

This clonotype has a single count. The CDR3 nucleotides read TGCGCCAGCAGCCAAGAACAAGGGCGGGACACTGAAGCTTTCTTT. Amino acids: CASSQEQGRDTEAFF. The chain employs TRBV4-1 and TRBJ1-1; D unresolved. The V gene's germline CDR1 is MGHRA and CDR2 YSYEKL. Trimming removed 0 bases from V and 3 bases from J, with 11 bases in between. This CDR3 region has 15 residues.

The rearrangement links TRBV2 to TRBJ2-3, with TRBD2 matching 8 bases. The CDR3 is 14 amino acids. V lost 5 bases, J lost 6 bases, and 7 bases stayed unmatched. Germline V gene sequence: CDR1 SNHLY, CDR2 FYNNEI. As DNA, the CDR3 is TGTGCCAGCAGTCCGCGGGAGGACTGGGATACGCAGTATTTT. Amino acid sequence: CASSPREDWDTQYF.

The gene calls are TRBV24-1 and TRBJ1-1, with unresolved D. The V gene lost 1 base and the J gene lost 1 base, with 6 bases spanning the gap. The length of the CDR3 is 14 residues. Germline V gene lookup returns CDR1 KGHDR and CDR2 SFDVKD. The CDR3 nucleotides read TGTGCCACCAGTGATTTCGCGGCGAACACTGAAGCTTTCTTT. Protein: CATSDFAANTEAFF.

Only a few counts were recorded for this clonotype. The chain employs TRBV29-1 and TRBJ2-5; 7 positions agree with TRBD1. CDR1 and CDR2 (germline): SQVTM, ANQGSEA. V gave up 8 bases and J gave up 0 bases; unmatched junction bases: 9. CDR3 length: 14 amino acids. The CDR3 spells CSTVGQAYQETQYF. DNA of the CDR3: TGCAGCACCGTAGGACAGGCCTACCAAGAGACCCAGTACTTC. Using reference TRBV29-1 and TRBJ2-5 for the parts outside the CDR3, the full variable domain is SAVISQKPSRDICQRGTSLTIQCQVDSQVTMMFWYRQQPGQSLTLIATANQGSEATYESGFVIDKFPISRPNLTFSTLTVSNMSPEDSSIYLCSTVGQAYQETQYFGPGTRLLVL.

This clonotype was counted a few times. The rearrangement links TRBV7-2 to TRBJ2-7; 15 bases line up with TRBD2. The CDR3 length is 16 residues. V was pared by 5 bases and J by 5 bases, with 7 bases of the junction left unmatched. Germline CDR1 reads SGHTA; CDR2 reads FQGNSA. The CDR3 sequence: CASSGLAGGRSDEQYF. The CDR3 DNA reads TGTGCCAGCAGCGGACTAGCGGGGGGGCGCTCAGACGAGCAGTACTTC.

The J gene is TRBJ1-2, the V gene TRBV9, with D unresolved. Trimming removed 0 bases at V and 5 bases at J, with 8 bases between. This CDR3 spans 13 amino acids. The germline V gene encodes CDR1 SGDLS and CDR2 YYNGEE. The CDR3 here is CASSVVESYGYTF. The CDR3 coding sequence is TGTGCCAGCAGCGTAGTTGAAAGTTATGGCTACACCTTC.

This clonotype was seen more than once but under ten times. The V and J genes are TRBV9 and TRBJ2-1; D is perhaps TRBD1 or TRBD2 (5 bases each). The CDR3 covers 14 residues. Per germline, CDR1 SGDLS and CDR2 YYNGEE. V was clipped by 5 bases and J by 0 bases, with 9 bases between them. The CDR3 loop is CASSEGSSYNEQFF. CDR3 sequence (DNA): TGTGCCAGCAGTGAGGGGAGCTCCTACAATGAGCAGTTCTTC.

This clonotype was seen more than once but under ten times. The V and J genes are TRBV20-1 and TRBJ1-1; 9 nucleotides match TRBD1. CDR3 size: 16 residues. Trimming cost V 1 base and J 8 bases; bases outside gene matches: 14. The V gene's germline CDR1 is DFQATT and CDR2 SNEGSKA (reference sequence). The CDR3 DNA reads TGCAGTGCTAGAGTCCCTGGGGACAGGGTTTTCGACGAAGCTTTCTTT. Its translation: CSARVPGDRVFDEAFF.

This clonotype turned up a few times. The CDR3 nucleotides are TGTGCCAGCAGCGGAGTCTCCGGGACAGAGCAGTACTTC. Protein: CASSGVSGTEQYF. The V call is TRBV9, the J call TRBJ2-7; the D gene is possibly TRBD1 (6 bases). Trimming took off 3 bases at V and 7 bases at J, with 14 bases between the two ends. There are 13 residues in the CDR3. The germline V gene encodes CDR1 SGDLS and CDR2 YYNGEE. Together with reference TRBV9 and TRBJ2-7, the CDR3 gives the full variable domain: DSGVTQTPKHLITATGQRVTLRCSPRSGDLSVYWYQQSLDQGLQFLIQYYNGEERAKGNILERFSAQQFPDLHSELNLSSLELGDSALYFCASSGVSGTEQYFGPGTRLTVT.

This sequence joins TRBV4-1 and TRBJ1-1, with D possibly TRBD1 on 6 matching bases. Germline loops: CDR1 MGHRA, CDR2 YSYEKL. The ends were cut back, 6 bases at V and 6 bases at J, with 14 bases in the middle. The CDR3 runs to 13 residues. The CDR3 reads CASSRGDTPEAFF. CDR3 nucleotide sequence: TGCGCCAGCAGTCGGGGGGACACACCTGAAGCTTTCTTT.

Many counts were recorded for this clonotype. The chain employs TRBV24-1 and TRBJ2-7; the D is unclear. The CDR3 is 11 residues long. From germline, CDR1 is KGHDR and CDR2 SFDVKD. V lost 4 bases and J lost 4, with 4 bases in between. The CDR3 region is CATSDPYEQYF. DNA of the CDR3: TGTGCCACCAGTGACCCATACGAGCAGTACTTC.

The chain is built from TRBV4-1 and TRBJ2-7; D is unclear. V was cut by 2 bases and J by 3 bases, with 8 bases left in between. This CDR3 comprises 13 residues. CDR1 is MGHRA and CDR2 is YSYEKL in the germline V gene. The CDR3 DNA reads as TGCGCCAGCAGCCAAAAGGGCGGCTACGAGCAGTACTTC. The encoded protein is CASSQKGGYEQYF.

The V and J genes are TRBV5-6 and TRBJ2-1, with D tentatively TRBD1 or TRBD2 (6 bases each). V was cut by 4 bases and J by 5 bases, with 16 bases left in between. CDR3 length: 15 residues. Germline V CDR1 and CDR2: SGHDT, YYEEEE. In DNA form, the CDR3 reads TGTGCCAGCAGCCATACCACCGGGGGCCACAATGAGCAGTTCTTC. It codes for CASSHTTGGHNEQFF. Complete variable domain (other parts from reference TRBV5-6 and TRBJ2-1): DAGVTQSPTHLIKTRGQQVTLRCSPKSGHDTVSWYQQALGQGPQFIFQYYEEEERQRGNFPDRFSGHQFPNYSSELNVNALLLGDSALYLCASSHTTGGHNEQFFGPGTRLTVL.

In this sample, this clonotype turned up a few times. The chain recombines TRBV24-1 with TRBJ2-3; no clear D gene. Germline V gene lookup returns CDR1 KGHDR and CDR2 SFDVKD. V shed 5 bases and J shed 7 bases, with 24 bases lying between them. This CDR3 region has 17 residues. The chain's CDR3 is CATSAKDDTLFGNTQYF. CDR3 DNA: TGTGCCACCAGTGCGAAGGATGACACCCTATTTGGTAATACGCAGTATTTT.

This clonotype occurred a few times. V and J are TRBV20-1 and TRBJ2-5, with 12 bases that match TRBD2. This CDR3 has 16 residues. Trimming removed 0 bases from V and 5 bases from J; junction bases left unmatched: 7. The germline V gene encodes CDR1 DFQATT and CDR2 SNEGSKA (reference sequence). CDR3 sequence: CSARDLGLAGTETQYF. CDR3 DNA sequence: TGCAGTGCTAGAGATCTTGGACTAGCGGGGACCGAGACCCAGTACTTC.